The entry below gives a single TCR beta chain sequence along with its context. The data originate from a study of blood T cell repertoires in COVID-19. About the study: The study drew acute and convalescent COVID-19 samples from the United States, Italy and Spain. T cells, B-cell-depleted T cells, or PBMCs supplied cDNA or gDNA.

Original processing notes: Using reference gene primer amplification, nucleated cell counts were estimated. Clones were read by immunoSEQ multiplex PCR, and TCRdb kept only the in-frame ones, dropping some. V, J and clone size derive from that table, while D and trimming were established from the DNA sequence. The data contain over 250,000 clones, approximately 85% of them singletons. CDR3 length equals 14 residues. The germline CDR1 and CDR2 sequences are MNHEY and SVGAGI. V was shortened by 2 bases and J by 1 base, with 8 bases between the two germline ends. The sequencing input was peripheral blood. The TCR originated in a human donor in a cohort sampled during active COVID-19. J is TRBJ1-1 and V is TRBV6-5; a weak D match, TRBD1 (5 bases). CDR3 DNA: TGTGCCAGCAGTTACGGTCAGGGGAACACTGAAGCTTTCTTT. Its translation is CASSYGQGNTEAFF.